Below are 9 T cell receptor beta chains sequenced from a single sample in a study of cytomegalovirus exposure and HLA in healthy donors. The primer mix had 60 Vbeta and 13 Jbeta primers. Using immunoSEQ multiplex PCR, the repertoire was profiled, and TCRdb retains in-frame clones only, with some absent. Altogether over 150,000 clones are present, about 71% being singletons, with the ten largest covering approximately 1.5%. Sequenced input: PBMCs. All receptors derive from a man aged 50 to 59 in good health and CMV-seronegative.

The V and J genes are TRBV25-1 and TRBJ1-1, with D maybe TRBD1 (6 bases). The CDR3 has 17 amino acids. Trimming took 4 bases from V and 4 from J, leaving 22 bases between them. The germline V gene has CDR1 MGHDK and CDR2 SYGVNS. The DNA for the CDR3 is TGTGCCAGCAGTGGGGGAGGGGGGCTTATAGTATTCACTGAAGCTTTCTTT. The encoded protein is CASSGGGGLIVFTEAFF.

The rearrangement joins TRBV7-8 to TRBJ2-5; 10 bases fit TRBD2. The junction had 11 bases not matched to a gene; V was cut back by 2 bases and J by 5 bases. Germline V gene data show CDR1 as SGHVS and CDR2 as FQNEAQ. The CDR3 is 17 amino acids. CDR3 in DNA: TGTGCCAGCAGCTTAAGGGCTAGCGGGGGAAAAATTGAGACCCAGTACTTC. Translation gives CASSLRASGGKIETQYF. Looking up the rest from reference TRBV7-8 and TRBJ2-5 gives the full variable domain: GAGVSQSPRYKVAKRGQDVALRCDPISGHVSLFWYQQALGQGPEFLTYFQNEAQLDKSGLPSDRFFAERPEGSVSTLKIQRTQQEDSAVYLCASSLRASGGKIETQYFGPGTRLLVL.

The chain couples TRBV12-5 to TRBJ2-5, with D uncertain. Trimming pared 3 bases from V and 3 bases from J, leaving 5 bases between. This CDR3 has 12 residues. Germline lookup yields CDR1 LGHNT and CDR2 FRNRAP. For the CDR3, the DNA is TGTGCTAGTGGTTTAAGCGAAGAGACCCAGTACTTC. As protein: CASGLSEETQYF.

Only a few counts were recorded for this clone. The chain combines TRBV6-5 with TRBJ1-1; TRBD1 matches 7 bases. The CDR3 is 15 residues long. Unmatched junction bases numbered 11, after V lost 5 bases and J lost 5 bases. Germline values: CDR1 MNHEY, CDR2 SVGAGI. CDR3 DNA sequence: TGTGCCAGCAGTGCCCGACAGGGTCTAGGGACTGAAGCTTTCTTT. Translating gives CASSARQGLGTEAFF.

This rearrangement joins TRBV5-1 to TRBJ1-3, with TRBD1 as a possible D gene (5 bases). CDR1 is SGHRS, CDR2 YFSETQ, per germline. CDR3 length: 14 amino acids. V was clipped by 5 bases and J by 4 bases, with 13 bases between them. CDR3 nucleotide sequence: TGCGCCAGCAGAGAACAGGCCGCAGGAAACACCATATATTTT. This gives the protein CASREQAAGNTIYF.

The chain employs TRBV12-5 and TRBJ1-2; possible D gene TRBD1, 6 bases. Trimming took off 4 bases at V and 0 bases at J, with 12 bases between the two ends. This CDR3 has 15 amino acids. In germline, CDR1 is LGHNT, CDR2 FRNRAP. The CDR3 loop reads CASGYRTEANYGYTF. The CDR3 nucleotides read TGTGCTAGTGGTTATAGGACAGAAGCTAACTATGGCTACACCTTC.

The chain has TRBV7-3 and TRBJ1-1; unclear D gene. Germline V gene lookup returns CDR1 SGHTA and CDR2 FQGTGA. V lost 1 base and J lost 1, with 10 bases in between. There are 15 residues in the CDR3. CDR3 protein: CASSLMEGSNTEAFF. The CDR3 nucleotides are TGTGCCAGCAGCTTAATGGAGGGATCGAACACTGAAGCTTTCTTT.

The V call is TRBV2, the J call TRBJ1-6; 8 bases agree with TRBD1. CDR1 is SNHLY, CDR2 FYNNEI, per germline. The J segment lost 4 bases and the V segment lost 6 bases, leaving 8 bases of the junction unmatched. The CDR3 is 16 residues long. The CDR3 region has the DNA TGTGCCAGCAGAGATCAGGGGGCGCGTTATAATTCACCCCTCCACTTT. It is translated as CASRDQGARYNSPLHF.

The chain employs TRBV28 and TRBJ1-2, with D unclear. Deletions cut 6 bases from V and 2 bases from J, with 7 bases between. CDR1 MDHEN and CDR2 SYDVKM come from the germline V gene. The CDR3 loop spans 12 amino acids. The CDR3 is CASREANYGYTF. The CDR3 DNA is TGTGCCAGCAGGGAGGCAAACTATGGCTACACCTTC.